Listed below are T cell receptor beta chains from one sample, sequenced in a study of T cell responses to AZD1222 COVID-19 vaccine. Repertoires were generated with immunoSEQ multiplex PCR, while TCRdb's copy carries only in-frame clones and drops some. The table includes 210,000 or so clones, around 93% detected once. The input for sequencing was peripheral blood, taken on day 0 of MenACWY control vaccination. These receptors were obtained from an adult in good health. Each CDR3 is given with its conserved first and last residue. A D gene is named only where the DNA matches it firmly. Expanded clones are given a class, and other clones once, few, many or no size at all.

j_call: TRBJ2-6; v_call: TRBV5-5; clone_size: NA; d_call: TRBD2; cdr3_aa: CASSTGTSGPSSGANVLTF; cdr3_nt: TGTGCCAGCAGCACCGGGACTAGCGGGCCGAGCTCTGGGGCCAACGTCCTGACTTTC
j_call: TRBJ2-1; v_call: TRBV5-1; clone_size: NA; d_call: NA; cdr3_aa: CASSLAFGRSVDEQFF; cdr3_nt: TGCGCCAGCAGCTTGGCCTTTGGCCGGTCCGTCGATGAGCAGTTCTTC
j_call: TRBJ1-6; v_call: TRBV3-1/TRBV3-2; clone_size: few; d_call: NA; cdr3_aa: CASSQAPNSPLHF; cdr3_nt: TGTGCCAGCAGCCAAGCTCCGAATTCACCCCTCCACTTT
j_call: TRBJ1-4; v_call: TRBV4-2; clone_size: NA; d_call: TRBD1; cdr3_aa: CASSQGLGTGGEKLFF; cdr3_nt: TGTGCCAGCAGCCAAGGCCTTGGGACAGGGGGAGAAAAACTGTTTTTT
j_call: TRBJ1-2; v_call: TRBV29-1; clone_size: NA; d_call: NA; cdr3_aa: CSDAVRYGYTF; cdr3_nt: TGCAGCGACGCGGTTCGGTATGGCTACACCTTC
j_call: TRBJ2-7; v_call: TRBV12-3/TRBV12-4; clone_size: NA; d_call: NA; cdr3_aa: CASSLVPYEQYF; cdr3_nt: TGTGCCAGCAGTTTAGTTCCCTACGAGCAGTACTTC
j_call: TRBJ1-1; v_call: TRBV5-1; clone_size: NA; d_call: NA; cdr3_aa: CASSLRGGNTEAFF; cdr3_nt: TGCGCCAGCAGCTTGCGGGGGGGCAACACTGAAGCTTTCTTT
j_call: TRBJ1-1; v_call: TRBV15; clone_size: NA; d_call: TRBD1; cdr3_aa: CATTYRQGVGEAFF; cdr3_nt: TGTGCCACCACCTACCGACAGGGGGTGGGTGAAGCTTTCTTT
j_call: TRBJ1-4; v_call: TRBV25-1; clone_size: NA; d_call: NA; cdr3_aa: CASSEYRGTTNEKLFF; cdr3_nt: TGTGCCAGCAGTGAATATCGGGGGACAACTAATGAAAAACTGTTTTTT
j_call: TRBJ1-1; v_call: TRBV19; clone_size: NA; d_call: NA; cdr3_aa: CASSIYSGLGTTEAFF; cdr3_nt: TGTGCCAGTAGTATATATTCGGGGTTGGGAACCACTGAAGCTTTCTTT